The T cell receptor (beta chain) under discussion was sequenced for a study of T cell responses to AZD1222 COVID-19 vaccine. Using immunoSEQ multiplex PCR, the repertoire was profiled, and TCRdb retains in-frame clones only, with some absent. The sample includes approximately 84,000 clones, roughly 89% of them seen just once. The CDR3 length is 19 residues. From germline, CDR1 is SGHTA and CDR2 FQGTGA. The V end was cut by 4 bases, the J end by 0 bases, with 22 bases between. Sequenced here: peripheral blood, sampled on day 0 of AZD1222 vaccination. The clonotype was recovered from an adult in good health. The chain employs TRBV7-3 and TRBJ1-5; weak D call: TRBD1 (6 bases). The CDR3 reads CASSWEGQSVSYSNQPQHF. Written as DNA, the CDR3 is TGTGCCAGCAGCTGGGAGGGACAATCGGTGTCATATAGCAATCAGCCCCAGCATTTT.